Sequencing of this TCR beta chain was carried out in a study of T cell responses to AZD1222 COVID-19 vaccine. Findings and caveats of the study: Samples come after the peak T cell response, not at day 14. White British donors predominated, females outnumbered males, and clonal diversity was possibly underestimated. Only a handful of AZD1222 recipients tested seropositive at baseline.

Concerning this clone: Its antigen remains unknown.

The CDR3 is 13 amino acids. The V end was cut by 0 bases, the J end by 4 bases, with 4 bases between. Looked up from germline, CDR1 is KGHSH and CDR2 is LQKENI. Generated by immunoSEQ multiplex PCR, the TCRdb table keeps only in-frame clones and is missing some. The table has about 270,000 clones, 85% to 95% seen once. The chain carries TRBV18 and TRBJ1-3; D not certain. This sequence was found in an adult who received the AZD1222 COVID-19 vaccine. Sample: peripheral blood, taken 28 days after the second AZD1222 dose. The CDR3 bases are TGTGCCAGCTCACCACCCTCCGGAAACACCATATATTTT. Translated: CASSPPSGNTIYF.